This T cell receptor beta chain was recovered during a study of blood T cell repertoires in COVID-19. Study at large: T cells, B-cell-depleted T cells, or PBMCs provided the cDNA or gDNA that served as material.

In the study's own analysis: Counts of nucleated cells, estimated from reference gene primer amplification, were obtained. Here immunoSEQ multiplex PCR was the method, and the copy in TCRdb shows in-frame clones only, minus some. D and trimming come from the DNA, and the V and J calls and clone size come from that table. The sample comprises a few hundred thousand clones, around 89% of which are singletons, and less than 3.5% rests with the top ten. In germline, CDR1 is MNHNS, CDR2 SASEGT. The CDR3 runs 15 residues. V gave up 3 bases and J gave up 5 bases; unmatched junction bases: 8. The TCR comes from a young woman with COVID-19, enrolled during active disease. The chain carries TRBV6-1 and TRBJ2-5, with TRBD1 matching over 8 bases. The specimen sequenced was peripheral blood. In nucleotides, the CDR3 is TGTGCCAGCAGTGAGCTCGGACAGGGTGTGGAGACCCAGTACTTC. It yields the protein CASSELGQGVETQYF.